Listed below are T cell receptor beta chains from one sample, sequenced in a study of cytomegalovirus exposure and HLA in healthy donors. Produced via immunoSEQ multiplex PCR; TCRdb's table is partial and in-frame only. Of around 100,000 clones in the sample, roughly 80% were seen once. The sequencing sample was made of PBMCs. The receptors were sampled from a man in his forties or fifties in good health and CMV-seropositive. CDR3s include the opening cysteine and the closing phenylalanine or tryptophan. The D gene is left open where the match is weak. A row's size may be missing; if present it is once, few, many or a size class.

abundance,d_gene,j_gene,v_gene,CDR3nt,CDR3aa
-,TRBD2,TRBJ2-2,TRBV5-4,TGTGCCAGCAGCCTGGGACTAGCGGCGGACACCGGGGAGCTGTTTTTT,CASSLGLAADTGELFF
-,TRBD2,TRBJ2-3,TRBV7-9,TGTGCCAGCAGCCCGAGGACTAGCGGGAGAGGGGATACGCAGTATTTT,CASSPRTSGRGDTQYF
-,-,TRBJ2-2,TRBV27,TGTGCCAGCAGCCGTCCGTCCGGGGAGCTGTTTTTT,CASSRPSGELFF
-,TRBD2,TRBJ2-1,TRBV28,TGTGCCAGCCTAACTAGCGGGTTGACGAATGAGCAGTTCTTC,CASLTSGLTNEQFF
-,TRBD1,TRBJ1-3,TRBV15,TGTGCCACCAGCAGAGAGATCCGGACAGGGAACTCTGGAAACACCATATATTTT,CATSREIRTGNSGNTIYF
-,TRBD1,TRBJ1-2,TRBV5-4,TGTGCCAGCAGCCCCGGGACAGGGGCTTATTATGGCTACACCTTC,CASSPGTGAYYGYTF
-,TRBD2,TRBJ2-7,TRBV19,TGTGCCAGTAGTAAGGGACTAGCGGTTAACTCCTACGAGCAGTACTTC,CASSKGLAVNSYEQYF
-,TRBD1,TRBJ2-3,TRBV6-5,TGTGCCAGCAGTTTACAGGGGGCGCGGGGCACAGATACGCAGTATTTT,CASSLQGARGTDTQYF
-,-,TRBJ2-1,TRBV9,TGTGCCAGCAGCGTAAGGGGGCGGGAGGAGTACAATGAGCAGTTCTTC,CASSVRGREEYNEQFF
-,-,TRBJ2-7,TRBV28,TGTGCCAGCAGCCCAAATAACAGGGACGAGCAGTACTTC,CASSPNNRDEQYF
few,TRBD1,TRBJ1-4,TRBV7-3,TGTGCCAGCAGCCTCGGACAGGGCGAAAAACTGTTTTTT,CASSLGQGEKLFF
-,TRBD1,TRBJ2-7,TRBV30,TGTGCCTGGACCCGACAGGGACCCTACGAGCAGTACTTC,CAWTRQGPYEQYF
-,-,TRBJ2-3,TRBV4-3,TGCGCCAGCAGCCAAGAGACGGGAGCAGGCTCAGATACGCAGTATTTT,CASSQETGAGSDTQYF
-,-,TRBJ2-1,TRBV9,TGTGCCAGCAGCGTAGTGGGGGGGGCGGGAGTTAGTAAGTCCTACAATGAGCAGTTCTTC,CASSVVGGAGVSKSYNEQFF
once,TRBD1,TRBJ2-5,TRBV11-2,TGTGCCAGCAGCCCAGGACAGGGGAGACAAGAGACCCAGTACTTC,CASSPGQGRQETQYF
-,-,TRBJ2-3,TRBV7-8,TGTGCCAGCAGCTTAAACGGGAATACGCAGTATTTT,CASSLNGNTQYF
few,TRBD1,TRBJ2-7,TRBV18,TGTGCCAGCTCCCAGGGGACAGGGGGCTACGAGCAGTACTTC,CASSQGTGGYEQYF
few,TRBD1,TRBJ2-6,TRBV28,TGTGCCAGCACTCCGGGACAGTCAAGTGGGGCCAACGTCCTGACTTTC,CASTPGQSSGANVLTF
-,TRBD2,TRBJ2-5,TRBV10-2,TGCGCCAGCAGTGACCCTAGCGGAAACCAAGAGACCCAGTACTTC,CASSDPSGNQETQYF
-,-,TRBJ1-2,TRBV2,TGTGCCAGCAGTGAGGGGGCGCTCGGCTACACCTTC,CASSEGALGYTF
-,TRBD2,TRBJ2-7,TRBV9,TGTGCCAGCAGCGTAGGAGTCAGGGCAGCGGGAGGCTACGAGCAGTACTTC,CASSVGVRAAGGYEQYF
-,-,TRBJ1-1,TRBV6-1,TGTGCCAGCACCAAAGGGGGTCGTGAAGCTTTCTTT,CASTKGGREAFF
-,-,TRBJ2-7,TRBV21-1,TGTGCCAGCAGCAAAGTGGTAGCGGGAGGGCCGGCAAGCCGGAGCTCCTACGAGCAGTACTTC,CASSKVVAGGPASRSSYEQYF
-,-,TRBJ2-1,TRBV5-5,TGTGCCAGCAGCCCGGTCGGCTCCTACAATGAGCAGTTCTTC,CASSPVGSYNEQFF
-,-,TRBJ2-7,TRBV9,TGTGCCAGCAGCGTAGGTGGTACAGGGTCCGAGCAGTACTTC,CASSVGGTGSEQYF
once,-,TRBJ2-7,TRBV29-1,TGCAGCGTTGAGTTGCGGGTCCACGAGCAGTACTTC,CSVELRVHEQYF
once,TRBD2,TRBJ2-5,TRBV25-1,TGTGCCAGCAGTGATAGCGGGAGTGGAGAGACCCAGTACTTC,CASSDSGSGETQYF
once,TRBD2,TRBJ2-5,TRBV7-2,TGTGCCAGCAGCCAACCAAGCGGGAGGAGGGGGCAAGAGACCCAGTACTTC,CASSQPSGRRGQETQYF
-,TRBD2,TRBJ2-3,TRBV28,TGTGCCAGCACCCCCGCCGGGAGGGCCTTGTATAAAGATACGCAGTATTTT,CASTPAGRALYKDTQYF
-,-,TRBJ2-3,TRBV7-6,TGTGCCAGCAGCACCGGGACACCCACAGATACGCAGTATTTT,CASSTGTPTDTQYF
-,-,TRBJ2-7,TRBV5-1,TGCGCCAGCAGCAACACCGGGACATCCTACGAGCAGTACTTC,CASSNTGTSYEQYF
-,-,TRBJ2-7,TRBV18,TGTGCCAGCTCGGAGATCGACGGGACTTACGAGCAGTACTTC,CASSEIDGTYEQYF
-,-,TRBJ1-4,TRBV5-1,TGCGCCAGCAGCTTGGGGGACTGGGATGAAAAACTGTTTTTT,CASSLGDWDEKLFF
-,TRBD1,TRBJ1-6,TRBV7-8,TGTGCCAGCAGCTTACAGGGGGACAATTCACCCCTCCACTTT,CASSLQGDNSPLHF
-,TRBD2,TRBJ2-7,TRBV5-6,TGTGCCAGCAGCGCCGGACTAGCGGGCGCCGGGGAGCAGTACTTC,CASSAGLAGAGEQYF
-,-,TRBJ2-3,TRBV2,TGTGCCAGCAGCCCCTTGAGGAGGGAAGGTACGCAGTATTTT,CASSPLRREGTQYF
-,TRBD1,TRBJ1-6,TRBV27,TGTGCCAGCAGTCCCGGGACAGGGTATTCACCCCTCCACTTT,CASSPGTGYSPLHF
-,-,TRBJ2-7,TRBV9,TGTGCCAGCAGCGTAGACCCCGAGCCATACGAGCAGTACTTC,CASSVDPEPYEQYF
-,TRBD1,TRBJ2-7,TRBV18,TGTGCCAGCTCACCAAACAGGGGGGTCTACGAGCAGTACTTC,CASSPNRGVYEQYF
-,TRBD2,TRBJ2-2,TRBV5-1,TGCGCCAGCAGCTTGGCCCGATTAGCGGGAGGGGTAAACACCGGGGAGCTGTTTTTT,CASSLARLAGGVNTGELFF
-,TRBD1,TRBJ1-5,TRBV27,TGTGCCAGCAGTTTCACAGGGGGCAACAATCAGCCCCAGCATTTT,CASSFTGGNNQPQHF
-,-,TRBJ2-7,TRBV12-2,TGTGCAAGTCGCTTAGCGTTGAGCGCGGGGCGGCATCCCTACGAGCAGTACTTC,CASRLALSAGRHPYEQYF
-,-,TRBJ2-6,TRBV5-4,TGTGCCCAGGGGGGATTCTCTGGGGCCAACGTCCTGACTTTC,CAQGGFSGANVLTF
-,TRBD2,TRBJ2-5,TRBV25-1,TGTGCCAGCAGCTCCGGCCTAATGACTAGCGGGAGTCGTGAGACCCAGTACTTC,CASSSGLMTSGSRETQYF
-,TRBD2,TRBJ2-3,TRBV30,TGTGCCTGGAGTTTGAGCGGGATCCCCACAGATACGCAGTATTTT,CAWSLSGIPTDTQYF
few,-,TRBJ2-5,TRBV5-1,TGCGCCAGCAAACCGACTAGCCAAGAGACCCAGTACTTC,CASKPTSQETQYF
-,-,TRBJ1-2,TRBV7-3,TGTGCCAGCAGCGCTCAAGCAGGGGAGAACTATGGCTACACCTTC,CASSAQAGENYGYTF